The sequence of this T cell receptor beta chain was determined in a study of shared clonotypes between healthy human individuals. This clone has just one count. Libraries were prepared by immunoSEQ multiplex PCR; TCRdb keeps only in-frame clonotypes and omits some of them. In the table there are some 600,000 clones, about 95% of which are singletons. The V end was cut by 6 bases, the J end by 0 bases, with 11 bases between. Per the germline V gene, CDR1 is MNHEY and CDR2 is SMNVEV (reference sequence). The CDR3 covers 15 residues. As defined, naive CD8 cells were CD45RO-negative and positively selected for CCR7, with terminally differentiated effector memory CD45RA+ cells excluded.

The receptor was derived from a woman in her twenties or thirties in good health. The sample taken for sequencing was naive CD8+ T cells sorted from blood. V gene TRBV27 combines with J gene TRBJ2-2; D may be TRBD2 (5 bases). The chain's CDR3 is CASRIASSNTGELFF. In DNA form, the CDR3 reads TGTGCCAGCAGAATAGCGTCGTCGAACACCGGGGAGCTGTTTTTT.